A single sample gave rise to the 4 T cell receptor beta chains below, sequenced in a study of CXCR3-negative and CXCR3-positive naive CD8 T cells. Points from the study as a whole: TRB CDR3 hydrophobicity was greater in CXCR3-positive naive cells than in CXCR3-negative naive cells.

These receptors are not linked to any known antigen. The authors prepared UMI-labeled TRB cDNA libraries by 5' RACE. TCRdb reprocessed the 5' RACE reads and stores each CDR3 protein as one record, lacking DNA. This sample carries about 110,000 distinct CDR3 sequences, with 0.3% to 0.4% going to the ten biggest clones. The specimen sequenced was naive CXCR3+ CD8+ T cells from blood. Stated subset: CD45RO-CCR7+CD27+CD95- naive CD8+ T cells expressing CXCR3 (TNR3+). The receptors stem from a human donor in good health. Some clones in this sample may be carry-over from other donors' samples.

CDR3 residues: CASSPFGEPNTEAFF. The chain couples TRBV5-1 to TRBJ1-1; TCRdb's D call of TRBD1 is untestable without DNA. This CDR3 has 15 amino acids. The germline V gene has CDR1 SGHRS and CDR2 YFSETQ.

This chain joins TRBV27 and TRBJ2-3; TCRdb designates TRBD2, a call that cannot be tested without DNA. The CDR3 consists of 15 residues. In germline, CDR1 is MNHEY, CDR2 SMNVEV (reference sequence). CDR3 protein: CASSQGGWSTDTQYF.

V and J are TRBV7-9 and TRBJ2-1; TCRdb's D call of TRBD2 is untestable without DNA. From germline, CDR1 is SEHNR and CDR2 FQNEAQ (reference sequence). CDR3 length equals 17 residues. CDR3 loop: CASTTPVGLAAINEQFF.

The rearrangement links TRBV12-3 or TRBV12-4 to TRBJ1-1; TCRdb's D call, TRBD1, is unchecked because there is no DNA. The CDR3 extends over 13 amino acids. CDR3 loop: CASRGAAGTEAFF.